Listed below are T cell receptor beta chains from one sample, sequenced in a study of blood T cell repertoires in COVID-19. Method: immunoSEQ multiplex PCR; TCRdb's copy keeps in-frame clones and lacks some. The table includes 40,000 or so clones, about nine tenths detected once. The sequenced sample consisted of peripheral blood. The source is a human donor in a cohort sampled during active COVID-19. Both conserved end residues are part of each CDR3. Each record gives: V gene, J gene, clone size, D gene, CDR3 DNA, CDR3 protein. The D gene is left open where the match is weak. Clone size is shown for a subset of rows, as once, few, many or a class of expanded clone.

V gene: TRBV6-4
J gene: TRBJ1-2
clone size: -
D gene: TRBD1
CDR3 DNA: TGTGCCAGCAGTGTGCACAGGGGAAGTGGTGGCTACACCTTC
CDR3 protein: CASSVHRGSGGYTF

V gene: TRBV28
J gene: TRBJ1-1
clone size: -
D gene: -
CDR3 DNA: TGTGCCAGCAGCCTCAATCACGGGGGTTCGAACACTGAAGCTTTCTTT
CDR3 protein: CASSLNHGGSNTEAFF

V gene: TRBV6-6
J gene: TRBJ2-5
clone size: -
D gene: -
CDR3 DNA: TGTGCCAGCAGTTACCCTCCAGGGCGAGAGACCCAGTACTTC
CDR3 protein: CASSYPPGRETQYF

V gene: TRBV11-2
J gene: TRBJ2-2
clone size: -
D gene: TRBD1
CDR3 DNA: TGTGCCAGCAGCATCCAGGGGGCGACCACCGGGGAGCTGTTTTTT
CDR3 protein: CASSIQGATTGELFF

V gene: TRBV19
J gene: TRBJ2-4
clone size: -
D gene: TRBD1
CDR3 DNA: TGTGCCAGTAGGCTGACAGGGAGTGTAAACATTCAGTACTTC
CDR3 protein: CASRLTGSVNIQYF

V gene: TRBV19
J gene: TRBJ2-5
clone size: -
D gene: TRBD2
CDR3 DNA: TGTGCCAGTAGTAGGGGGATGGCGGGAGAAGAGACCCAGTACTTC
CDR3 protein: CASSRGMAGEETQYF

V gene: TRBV27
J gene: TRBJ1-1
clone size: -
D gene: TRBD1
CDR3 DNA: TGTGCCAGCATGCCACCTCAGGGAAGAGGGGACAGCGACACTGAAGCTTTCTTT
CDR3 protein: CASMPPQGRGDSDTEAFF

V gene: TRBV27
J gene: TRBJ2-5
clone size: -
D gene: TRBD2
CDR3 DNA: TGTGCCAGCAGTCTCCGGGGACTAGCGGGAGTAGAGACCCAGTACTTC
CDR3 protein: CASSLRGLAGVETQYF

V gene: TRBV4-1
J gene: TRBJ2-7
clone size: -
D gene: -
CDR3 DNA: TGCGCCAGCAGCCAAGCGGGAGCGGGCGAGCAGTACTTC
CDR3 protein: CASSQAGAGEQYF

V gene: TRBV4-1
J gene: TRBJ2-7
clone size: -
D gene: -
CDR3 DNA: TGCGCCAGCAGCCCCGCGGTGAAAGACGAGCAGTACTTC
CDR3 protein: CASSPAVKDEQYF

V gene: TRBV16
J gene: TRBJ2-2
clone size: -
D gene: -
CDR3 DNA: TGTGCCAGCAGCCAATCGAGGCAAACCGGGGAGCTGTTTTTT
CDR3 protein: CASSQSRQTGELFF

V gene: TRBV29-1
J gene: TRBJ1-1
clone size: few
D gene: -
CDR3 DNA: TGCAGCGTAATCAGGGTAGAAGGCACTGAAGCTTTCTTT
CDR3 protein: CSVIRVEGTEAFF

V gene: TRBV2
J gene: TRBJ2-7
clone size: -
D gene: TRBD2
CDR3 DNA: TGTGCCAGCAGTTCCTCACTAGCGGGAGAGAGCGAGCAGTACTTC
CDR3 protein: CASSSSLAGESEQYF

V gene: TRBV12-1
J gene: TRBJ1-2
clone size: -
D gene: -
CDR3 DNA: TGTGCCAGCAGCCAACAATGGAGGGGATTAAACTATGGCTACACCTTC
CDR3 protein: CASSQQWRGLNYGYTF

V gene: TRBV5-1
J gene: TRBJ1-4
clone size: -
D gene: TRBD1
CDR3 DNA: TGCGCCAGCAGCTTGTCTTTACAGGGGGGAACTAATGAAAAACTGTTTTTT
CDR3 protein: CASSLSLQGGTNEKLFF

V gene: TRBV10-2
J gene: TRBJ1-2
clone size: medium-sized
D gene: TRBD1
CDR3 DNA: TGCGCCCCCAACGACGAGGGGGCGCTGGGGGGATATGGCTACACCTTC
CDR3 protein: CAPNDEGALGGYGYTF

V gene: TRBV6-1
J gene: TRBJ1-2
clone size: -
D gene: -
CDR3 DNA: TGTGCCAGCAGTGAGACATCGGGAAACTATGGCTACATCTTC
CDR3 protein: CASSETSGNYGYIF

V gene: TRBV30
J gene: TRBJ1-6
clone size: many
D gene: -
CDR3 DNA: TGTGCCTGGAGGCGACTAAAGAATAATTCACCCCTCCACTTT
CDR3 protein: CAWRRLKNNSPLHF

V gene: TRBV28
J gene: TRBJ2-3
clone size: -
D gene: TRBD1
CDR3 DNA: TGTGCCAGCAGTTCTAACAGGGGGCTGGGTACGCAGTATTTT
CDR3 protein: CASSSNRGLGTQYF

V gene: TRBV4-1
J gene: TRBJ2-4
clone size: -
D gene: TRBD1
CDR3 DNA: TGCGCCAGCAGCCAACCGCGGACAGGGGCCAAAAACATTCAGTACTTC
CDR3 protein: CASSQPRTGAKNIQYF

V gene: TRBV28
J gene: TRBJ1-5
clone size: once
D gene: -
CDR3 DNA: TGTGCCAGCAGTTCACGGGGGGAGCCGCTTGCTGGTAATCAGCCCCAGCATTTT
CDR3 protein: CASSSRGEPLAGNQPQHF

V gene: TRBV5-6
J gene: TRBJ2-7
clone size: -
D gene: TRBD1
CDR3 DNA: TGTGCCAGCAGGGAAGCCGGGACAGGGGGGGCCTACGAGCAGTACTTC
CDR3 protein: CASREAGTGGAYEQYF

V gene: TRBV11-2
J gene: TRBJ2-7
clone size: -
D gene: -
CDR3 DNA: TGTGCCAGCAGCTTAGGAGGGATAGCCTACGAGCAGTACTTC
CDR3 protein: CASSLGGIAYEQYF

V gene: TRBV4-3
J gene: TRBJ2-1
clone size: -
D gene: -
CDR3 DNA: TGCGCCAGCAGCCAACAATTGGGGGGTAGTACTGAGCAGTTCTTC
CDR3 protein: CASSQQLGGSTEQFF

V gene: TRBV21-1
J gene: TRBJ1-5
clone size: -
D gene: -
CDR3 DNA: TGTGCCAGCAGCAAACCCAGGACAGTTTATAGCAATCAGCCCCAGCATTTT
CDR3 protein: CASSKPRTVYSNQPQHF

V gene: TRBV6-5
J gene: TRBJ2-7
clone size: medium-sized
D gene: -
CDR3 DNA: TGTGCCAGCAGTTACGTCCAGGGGCCTGTATACGAGCAGTACTTC
CDR3 protein: CASSYVQGPVYEQYF

V gene: TRBV18
J gene: TRBJ1-1
clone size: -
D gene: -
CDR3 DNA: TGTGCCAGCTCACCAAGGCGAGGGATGAACACTGAAGCTTTCTTT
CDR3 protein: CASSPRRGMNTEAFF

V gene: TRBV5-4
J gene: TRBJ2-1
clone size: -
D gene: TRBD1
CDR3 DNA: TGTGCCAGCAGCCTCAGGGGGGAGCAGTTCTTC
CDR3 protein: CASSLRGEQFF

V gene: TRBV30
J gene: TRBJ2-7
clone size: -
D gene: TRBD1
CDR3 DNA: TGTGCCTGGGGCGGGACAGGGGAAGGTTGGATTTACGAGCAGTACTTC
CDR3 protein: CAWGGTGEGWIYEQYF

V gene: TRBV3-1/TRBV3-2
J gene: TRBJ2-7
clone size: -
D gene: -
CDR3 DNA: TGTGCCAGCAGCCAAGCTAGGACTTCTTCGCGGGGGCAGTACTTC
CDR3 protein: CASSQARTSSRGQYF

V gene: TRBV6-4
J gene: TRBJ2-6
clone size: -
D gene: -
CDR3 DNA: TGTGCCAGCAGTGACTCAGAGAGCTCTGGGGCCAACGTCCTGACTTTC
CDR3 protein: CASSDSESSGANVLTF

V gene: TRBV11-2
J gene: TRBJ1-3
clone size: -
D gene: -
CDR3 DNA: TGTGCCAGCAGCCAACTACCCCGAAACACCATATATTTT
CDR3 protein: CASSQLPRNTIYF

V gene: TRBV19
J gene: TRBJ2-6
clone size: -
D gene: -
CDR3 DNA: TGTGCCAGTAGTGCGGACAGCCACTCTGGGGCCAACGTCCTGACTTTC
CDR3 protein: CASSADSHSGANVLTF

V gene: TRBV6-2/TRBV6-3
J gene: TRBJ2-7
clone size: -
D gene: -
CDR3 DNA: TGTGCCAGCAGTTACTCGTTTGGGGGGTTGGACGAGCAGTACTTC
CDR3 protein: CASSYSFGGLDEQYF

V gene: TRBV7-9
J gene: TRBJ1-1
clone size: -
D gene: -
CDR3 DNA: TGTGCCAGCAGCCCTAACAGGATAGGAGCTTTCTTT
CDR3 protein: CASSPNRIGAFF

V gene: TRBV5-1
J gene: TRBJ2-3
clone size: -
D gene: TRBD1
CDR3 DNA: TGCGCCAGCAGCCCCGGACAGGGCGGGGATACGCAGTATTTT
CDR3 protein: CASSPGQGGDTQYF

V gene: TRBV5-1
J gene: TRBJ2-5
clone size: -
D gene: -
CDR3 DNA: TGCGCCAGCAGCTTGGGCCAAAGCAGTAGCAAAGAGACCCAGTACTTC
CDR3 protein: CASSLGQSSSKETQYF

V gene: TRBV18
J gene: TRBJ2-2
clone size: -
D gene: -
CDR3 DNA: TGTGCCAGCTCACCACCAGGGACAATTAGCACCGGGGAGCTGTTTTTT
CDR3 protein: CASSPPGTISTGELFF

V gene: TRBV25-1
J gene: TRBJ2-1
clone size: -
D gene: TRBD1
CDR3 DNA: TGTGCCAGCAGTCCCCGAGGACAGGGGGGTTACAATGAGCAGTTCTTC
CDR3 protein: CASSPRGQGGYNEQFF

V gene: TRBV2
J gene: TRBJ1-1
clone size: -
D gene: -
CDR3 DNA: TGTGCCAGCCTTGAAGGGGGGGGTGGCACTGAAGCTTTCTTT
CDR3 protein: CASLEGGGGTEAFF

V gene: TRBV4-3
J gene: TRBJ2-2
clone size: few
D gene: -
CDR3 DNA: TGCGCCAGCAGCCAAGAACGGCTAGCCTCCTTGAACACCGGGGAGCTGTTTTTT
CDR3 protein: CASSQERLASLNTGELFF

V gene: TRBV19
J gene: TRBJ1-2
clone size: -
D gene: -
CDR3 DNA: TGTGCCAGTAGTATAGATGCTGGAACGGGAGGTAACTATGGCTACACCTTC
CDR3 protein: CASSIDAGTGGNYGYTF

V gene: TRBV5-1
J gene: TRBJ2-2
clone size: -
D gene: TRBD1
CDR3 DNA: TGCGCCAGCGGGAAGGGACAGGGGGCCTATAATTCCGGGGAGCTGTTTTTT
CDR3 protein: CASGKGQGAYNSGELFF

V gene: TRBV5-1
J gene: TRBJ2-1
clone size: once
D gene: TRBD2
CDR3 DNA: TGCGCCAGCAGCTTTTTTGTCGACGGGGGGTACAATGAGCAGTTCTTC
CDR3 protein: CASSFFVDGGYNEQFF

V gene: TRBV24-1
J gene: TRBJ2-5
clone size: -
D gene: -
CDR3 DNA: TGTGCCACCAGTGATTTCAGTACAGGGAAAGAGACCCAGTACTTC
CDR3 protein: CATSDFSTGKETQYF

V gene: TRBV30
J gene: TRBJ1-5
clone size: few
D gene: TRBD1
CDR3 DNA: TGTGCCTGGAGTTCGGGACAGGGGGGCCAGCCCCAGCATTTT
CDR3 protein: CAWSSGQGGQPQHF

V gene: TRBV9
J gene: TRBJ2-7
clone size: -
D gene: TRBD2
CDR3 DNA: TGTGCCAGCAGCGTCGGGGGGGTAGCTGAGGGCGAGCAGTACTTC
CDR3 protein: CASSVGGVAEGEQYF

V gene: TRBV5-3
J gene: TRBJ1-3
clone size: -
D gene: -
CDR3 DNA: TGTGCCAGAAGCTTGGCGTTTCAGGGACTCCCTGGAAACACCATATATTTT
CDR3 protein: CARSLAFQGLPGNTIYF

V gene: TRBV28
J gene: TRBJ1-2
clone size: -
D gene: TRBD1
CDR3 DNA: TGTGCCAGCAGTTTGCCGGGACAGGGGGGTCCTAACTATGGCTACACCTTC
CDR3 protein: CASSLPGQGGPNYGYTF

V gene: TRBV9
J gene: TRBJ2-1
clone size: -
D gene: -
CDR3 DNA: TGTGCCAGCAGCACCGAAGGAGGCGGGGAGCAGTTCTTC
CDR3 protein: CASSTEGGGEQFF